These 2 T cell receptor beta chains were all obtained from the same sample, sequenced in a study of graft-versus-host responses after intestinal transplantation. No antigen has been assigned to these receptors. This table comes from immunoSEQ multiplex PCR, and its TCRdb copy is limited to in-frame clones, with some not included. The sample carries over 85,000 clones, approximately 92% recorded once. The starting material was unstimulated CD8+ T cells sorted from spleen or lymph node cells, obtained before intestinal transplant. Every receptor here comes from a human donor who received an intestinal transplant.

The rearrangement joins TRBV6-1 to TRBJ1-3, with D tentatively TRBD1 (5 bases). V was trimmed by 1 base and J by 3 bases, leaving 13 bases between them. Germline V gives CDR1 MNHNS, CDR2 SASEGT. CDR3 length equals 16 residues. The CDR3 reads CASSEGTGYLGNTIYF. DNA for the CDR3: TGTGCCAGCAGTGAAGGCACAGGCTACCTTGGAAACACCATATATTTT.

The V call is TRBV4-2, the J call TRBJ2-1; 15 positions agree with TRBD2. The CDR3 extends over 16 amino acids. CDR1 LGHNA and CDR2 YNFKEQ come from the germline V gene. V shed 4 bases, J shed 7 bases, and the junction held 5 bases outside the gene matches. CDR3 region: CASSPGLAGGLNEQFF. In DNA, the CDR3 is TGTGCCAGCAGCCCGGGACTAGCGGGAGGTTTGAATGAGCAGTTCTTC.